A single sample gave rise to the 31 T cell receptor beta chains below, sequenced in a study of identical twins. TCRdb called the 5' RACE reads again in MiXCR, with one record for every CDR3 protein. The profile shows 400,000 to 550,000 distinct CDR3 sequences, 24% of them singletons. The sample was also linked to a second study, of T cells expressing NK-cell markers.

The sequencing sample was made of CD4+ T cells sorted from blood. These receptors originate from a woman younger than 30 in good health.

The chain employs TRBV27 and TRBJ2-3; TRBD2 agrees at 11 bases. Per germline, CDR1 MNHEY and CDR2 SMNVEV (reference sequence). The V and J ends lost 0 bases and 9 bases, in that order; junction bases with no gene match: 5. The CDR3 extends over 15 amino acids. The CDR3 here is CASSLSTLAGGTQYF. Here the CDR3 DNA reads TGTGCCAGCAGTTTATCGACTCTAGCGGGGGGAACGCAGTATTTT.

This clonotype was detected a few times. J is TRBJ1-2 and V is TRBV12-3 or TRBV12-4; no clear D gene. This CDR3 is 13 amino acids long. Trimming left V 4 bases short and J 2 bases short, with 8 bases between. CDR3 in DNA: TGTGCCAGCAGTTCCGCCTACAACTATGGCTACACCTTC. The encoded protein is CASSSAYNYGYTF.

This clonotype was observed a handful of times. V is TRBV12-3 or TRBV12-4 and J is TRBJ1-1; D remains unclear. The CDR3 extends over 13 amino acids. V was clipped by 6 bases and J by 0 bases, with 8 bases between them. The CDR3 bases are TGTGCCAGCAGCCAGGTCCTGAACACTGAAGCTTTCTTT. Its translation: CASSQVLNTEAFF.

This clonotype has at least ten counts. The rearrangement links TRBV5-6 to TRBJ2-1; no definite D call. Germline CDR1 is SGHDT and CDR2 is YYEEEE. Trimming cost V 3 bases and J 6 bases, with 4 bases left between them. CDR3 length: 11 residues. In nucleotides, the CDR3 is TGTGCCAGCAGCTACCGCAATGAGCAGTTCTTC. Its translation: CASSYRNEQFF.

The V gene is TRBV11-3, the J gene TRBJ2-1; possible D gene TRBD1, 5 bases. The CDR3 runs 14 residues. Germline values: CDR1 SGHNT, CDR2 YENEEA. Trimming took off 3 bases at V and 6 bases at J, with 12 bases between the two ends. Written as DNA, the CDR3 is TGTGCCAGCAGCTTGTGGGGCCTCTTCAATGAGCAGTTCTTC. It yields the protein CASSLWGLFNEQFF.

This chain links TRBV6-1 with TRBJ1-1; D possibly corresponds to TRBD1 (5 bases). The ends were cut back, 5 bases at V and 8 bases at J, with 15 bases in the middle. Per germline, CDR1 MNHNS and CDR2 SASEGT. The CDR3 runs 13 residues. In DNA form, the CDR3 reads TGTGCCAGCAGTCCCTTAGGGACCGCCGAAGCTTTCTTT. It encodes CASSPLGTAEAFF.

This clonotype was counted between two and nine times. The gene calls are TRBV9 and TRBJ2-7, with TRBD2 matching 10 bases. V shed 4 bases, J shed 2 bases, and the junction held 12 bases outside the gene matches. The CDR3 is made up of 17 amino acids. Per germline, CDR1 SGDLS and CDR2 YYNGEE. CDR3 coding DNA: TGTGCCAGCAGCCCAGGCCGAACTAGCGGGGCTGCCTACGAGCAGTACTTC. This sequence encodes CASSPGRTSGAAYEQYF.

The chain couples TRBV10-3 to TRBJ1-6; no reliable D call. Trimming left V 0 bases short and J 0 bases short, with 18 bases between. The CDR3 extends over 20 amino acids. Looked up from germline, CDR1 is ENHRY and CDR2 is SYGVKD. The CDR3 reads CAISESRAGGRSSYNSPLHF. The CDR3 DNA reads as TGTGCCATCAGTGAGTCGAGGGCAGGTGGCCGGAGCTCCTATAATTCACCCCTCCACTTT.

This chain joins TRBV12-3 or TRBV12-4 and TRBJ2-1, with TRBD2 identical over 12 bases. J was trimmed by 7 bases and V by 5 bases; bases with no gene match: 3. CDR3 length equals 14 residues. CDR3 protein: CASSPSGGANEQFF. The CDR3 DNA is TGTGCCAGCAGTCCTAGCGGGGGGGCGAATGAGCAGTTCTTC.

There are a few counts of this clonotype. CDR3 amino acids: CASSPPGGIGNTIYF. In DNA form, the CDR3 reads TGTGCCAGCTCACCACCAGGAGGGATCGGAAACACCATATATTTT. The genes are TRBV18 and TRBJ1-3; D is unresolved. This CDR3 region has 15 residues. Germline V gives CDR1 KGHSH, CDR2 LQKENI. Trimming took off 0 bases at V and 4 bases at J, with 10 bases between the two ends.

CDR3 bases: TGCAGTGCTAGGGGTTTCGATAATTCACCCCTCCACTTT. It translates to CSARGFDNSPLHF. The chain couples TRBV20-1 to TRBJ1-6; D remains ambiguous. The CDR3 is made up of 13 amino acids. CDR1 and CDR2 from the germline V gene are DFQATT and SNEGSKA (reference sequence). Trimming pared 3 bases from V and 5 bases from J, leaving 8 bases between.

J is TRBJ1-2 and V is TRBV20-1; D is ambiguous. This CDR3 comprises 13 residues. Germline V gives CDR1 DFQATT, CDR2 SNEGSKA (reference sequence). V shed 0 bases and J shed 2 bases, with 7 bases lying between them. CDR3 coding DNA: TGCAGTGCTAGAGATAAACGGAACTATGGCTACACCTTC. Its translation is CSARDKRNYGYTF.

In its sample, this clonotype was seen many times. The chain recombines TRBV29-1 with TRBJ2-1; 11 nucleotides line up with TRBD2. Germline V CDR1 and CDR2: SQVTM, ANQGSEA. The junction had 5 bases not matched to a gene; V was cut back by 6 bases and J by 7 bases. The CDR3 contains 13 residues. The CDR3 DNA reads as TGCAGCGTGGGAAGGACTAGCGGGAATGAGCAGTTCTTC. It is translated as CSVGRTSGNEQFF.

The chain is built from TRBV2 and TRBJ2-5; a possible D gene is TRBD2 (5 bases). The V and J ends lost 6 bases and 0 bases respectively, with 14 bases between them. The germline V gene encodes CDR1 SNHLY and CDR2 FYNNEI. The CDR3 sequence is 15 residues long. The DNA of the CDR3 is TGTGCCAGCAGGGATGACATGGACTACCAAGAGACCCAGTACTTC. It specifies CASRDDMDYQETQYF.

This clonotype was seen once. The CDR3 is CATRDRGHDEQFF. The CDR3, as DNA: TGTGCCACCCGGGACAGGGGGCATGATGAGCAGTTCTTC. The chain recombines TRBV2 with TRBJ2-1; 12 nucleotides match TRBD1. The CDR3 totals 13 residues. CDR1 is SNHLY and CDR2 is FYNNEI in the germline V gene. V dropped 10 bases and J dropped 8; count of bases not matched to a gene: 6.

This sequence joins TRBV6-1 and TRBJ2-2, with TRBD2 matching 7 bases. Germline V gene data show CDR1 as MNHNS and CDR2 as SASEGT. The CDR3 covers 15 residues. Losses at the gene ends were 7 bases for V and 3 bases for J; bases not matched to a gene: 8. The CDR3 loop reads CASMGASGDTGELFF. The CDR3 coding sequence is TGTGCCAGCATGGGAGCTAGCGGCGACACCGGGGAGCTGTTTTTT.

This chain joins TRBV25-1 and TRBJ1-2; no clear D gene. This CDR3 is 15 amino acids long. Germline-derived CDR1 and CDR2 are MGHDK and SYGVNS. V was shortened by 3 bases and J by 8 bases, with 19 bases between the two germline ends. The CDR3: CASSDSRAGSWGYTF. The CDR3 DNA reads TGTGCCAGCAGTGATTCTAGGGCAGGTTCATGGGGCTACACCTTC.

This chain joins TRBV6-2 or TRBV6-3 and TRBJ2-7, with D unclear. CDR1 is MNHEY, CDR2 SVGEGT, per germline. The CDR3 extends over 15 amino acids. The V end lost 5 bases, the J end lost 5 bases, and 19 bases lay between the germline ends. Here the CDR3 DNA reads TGTGCCAGCAGTCCGACTCGGCCGGGCCCCCACGAGCAGTACTTC. It translates to CASSPTRPGPHEQYF.

This clonotype was seen a single time. The chain carries TRBV11-2 and TRBJ2-7; either TRBD1 or TRBD2 may supply D (5 bases each). Germline CDR1 reads SGHAT; CDR2 reads FQNNGV. The V gene lost 5 bases and the J gene lost 3 bases, with 14 bases spanning the gap. CDR3 length: 14 residues. This CDR3 is CASSPPGAVYEQYF. The CDR3 bases are TGTGCCAGCAGCCCACCCGGGGCAGTCTACGAGCAGTACTTC.

The V call is TRBV28, the J call TRBJ2-2; 9 nucleotides line up with TRBD2. V trimming: 5 bases; J trimming: 13 bases; junction bases outside the gene matches: 11. Looked up from germline, CDR1 is MDHEN and CDR2 is SYDVKM. The CDR3 consists of 14 residues. The CDR3 protein is CASSSLSGRIGLFF. Written as DNA, the CDR3 is TGTGCCAGCAGTAGTCTAAGCGGGAGGATTGGGCTGTTTTTT.

The rearrangement uses TRBV4-3 and TRBJ2-4; 11 positions agree with TRBD2. Trimming took 3 bases from V and 6 from J; bases not matched to a gene: 13. CDR3 length equals 18 residues. Germline loops: CDR1 LGHNA, CDR2 YSLEER. The DNA for the CDR3 is TGCGCCAGCAGCCAGGCCTTAGCGGGAGGGCCGAAGGGAAACATTCAGTACTTC. Translating it yields CASSQALAGGPKGNIQYF.

The sample holds a few counts of this clonotype. CDR3 bases: TGTGCCAGCAGCATGACTAGAGTTAGGGCAGAGACCCAGTACTTC. The encoded protein is CASSMTRVRAETQYF. This chain uses TRBV12-3 or TRBV12-4 with TRBJ2-5; tentatively, D is TRBD2 (6 bases). The CDR3 has 15 residues. Trimming took 6 bases from V and 4 from J, leaving 18 bases between them.

The rearrangement uses TRBV15 and TRBJ2-2; D may be TRBD1 (5 bases). This CDR3 is 14 amino acids long. Germline V gene lookup returns CDR1 LNHNV and CDR2 YYDKDF (reference sequence). CDR3 sequence: CAVRGGINTGELFF. The CDR3 DNA reads as TGTGCAGTAAGGGGTGGGATAAACACCGGGGAGCTGTTTTTT.

The V and J genes are TRBV6-1 and TRBJ1-2; D is perhaps TRBD1 (5 bases). This CDR3 contains 14 residues. Trimming pared 7 bases from V and 9 bases from J, leaving 21 bases between. CDR1 is MNHNS, CDR2 SASEGT, per germline. CDR3 DNA sequence: TGTGCCAGCATGGCTGGCCTAGACAGAAGGAGCTACACCTTC. Amino acids: CASMAGLDRRSYTF.

This clonotype was detected many times. This rearrangement joins TRBV12-3 or TRBV12-4 to TRBJ2-1, with 9 bases identical to TRBD1. V trimming: 5 bases; J trimming: 1 base; junction bases outside the gene matches: 6. The CDR3 has 16 amino acids. The CDR3 nucleotides read TGTGCCAGCAGTACGGACAGGGGATCTTCCTACAATGAGCAGTTCTTC. This sequence encodes CASSTDRGSSYNEQFF.

This clonotype was seen more than once but under ten times. The chain joins TRBV19 to TRBJ2-1; D not certain. V shed 6 bases and J shed 7 bases, with 19 bases lying between them. The CDR3 totals 15 residues. CDR1 and CDR2 from the germline V gene are LNHDA and SQIVND (reference sequence). This CDR3 is CASSPRFDVSNEQFF. The CDR3 DNA is TGTGCCAGTAGCCCCAGGTTCGACGTCTCGAATGAGCAGTTCTTC.

This chain uses TRBV10-3 with TRBJ1-2; D is uncertain. Germline assignment: CDR1 ENHRY and CDR2 SYGVKD. CDR3 length: 13 amino acids. The V gene lost 2 bases and the J gene lost 7 bases, with 11 bases spanning the gap. The CDR3 loop is CAISEARDRGYTF. The CDR3 bases are TGTGCCATCAGTGAGGCGAGGGATCGTGGCTACACCTTC.

This clonotype was found a few times. The chain is built from TRBV5-4 and TRBJ1-1; the match to TRBD1 covers 10 bases. CDR1 is SGHNT, CDR2 YYREEE, per germline (reference sequence). V gave up 4 bases and J gave up 0 bases; unmatched junction bases: 6. The CDR3 is made up of 16 amino acids. CDR3 region: CASSIGTGVMNTEAFF. CDR3 bases: TGTGCCAGCAGCATCGGGACAGGGGTCATGAACACTGAAGCTTTCTTT. Complete variable domain (other parts from reference TRBV5-4 and TRBJ1-1): ETGVTQSPTHLIKTRGQQVTLRCSSQSGHNTVSWYQQALGQGPQFIFQYYREEENGRGNFPPRFSGLQFPNYSSELNVNALELDDSALYLCASSIGTGVMNTEAFFGQGTRLTVV.

This clonotype was counted between two and nine times. The chain employs TRBV5-1 and TRBJ2-5; 9 bases match TRBD1. This CDR3 has 14 residues. Trimming cost V 4 bases and J 5 bases; bases outside gene matches: 6. CDR1 is SGHRS and CDR2 is YFSETQ in the germline V gene. CDR3 loop: CASSQRTGAETQYF. For the CDR3, the DNA is TGCGCCAGCAGCCAACGGACAGGGGCCGAGACCCAGTACTTC.

This clonotype has only a few counts. V and J are TRBV20-1 and TRBJ2-1; 7 nucleotides align to TRBD2. CDR1 is DFQATT and CDR2 is SNEGSKA in the germline V gene (reference sequence). J was trimmed by 6 bases and V by 0 bases; bases with no gene match: 8. The CDR3 is 15 amino acids. The CDR3 bases are TGCAGTGCTAGAGATCTGGTTGGGAGGGTCAATGAGCAGTTCTTC. Amino acid sequence: CSARDLVGRVNEQFF.

V and J are TRBV19 and TRBJ2-2; 8 bases line up with TRBD1. V was pared by 6 bases and J by 3 bases, with 3 bases of the junction left unmatched. The CDR3 covers 14 residues. Germline V gives CDR1 LNHDA, CDR2 SQIVND (reference sequence). The CDR3 loop reads CASRKTGDTGELFF. Written as DNA, the CDR3 is TGTGCCAGTAGGAAGACAGGGGACACCGGGGAGCTGTTTTTT.